The clone carrying this T cell receptor beta chain has at least ten counts. Its target is unknown. The CDR3 totals 14 residues. V was clipped by 1 base and J by 6 bases, with 11 bases between them. CDR1 and CDR2 from the germline V gene are SEHNR and FQNEAQ (reference sequence). The sample belongs to a study of spatial heterogeneity in lung cancer. Study-level information: In tumor regions, TCR transcript counts tracked strongly with a T cell module score from matched bulk RNA-seq.

General study points: Counts of expanded intratumoral alpha and beta TCRs tracked tumor mutation counts.

Time point denoted: sample taken at primary tumor resection. TCRdb processed the 5' RACE reads anew with MiXCR; each CDR3 protein has one entry. The table records around 8,900 distinct CDR3 sequences, just under 3% of them present only once. The clonotype originates from a male donor with early-stage non-small cell lung cancer. V and J are TRBV7-9 and TRBJ2-3; D possibly corresponds to TRBD1 (5 bases). The sample here was lung tumor tissue, taken at surgery. The CDR3 is CASSLGGLWDTQYF. The CDR3 bases are TGTGCCAGCAGCTTAGGGGGCCTTTGGGATACGCAGTATTTT. The complete variable domain, with remaining parts taken from reference TRBV7-9 and TRBJ2-3, reads DTGVSQNPRHKITKRGQNVTFRCDPISEHNRLYWYRQTLGQGPEFLTYFQNEAQLEKSRLLSDRFSAERPKGSFSTLEIQRTEQGDSAMYLCASSLGGLWDTQYFGPGTRLTVL.